A single sample is the source of the 6 T cell receptor beta chains below, sequenced in a study of monozygotic twins with inflammatory bowel disease. TCRdb reprocessed the 5' RACE reads, with one entry per CDR3 protein and no DNA. This sample's clone table lists 440,000 or so distinct CDR3 sequences. The sequencing sample was made of blood. The receptors were sampled from a human donor with ulcerative colitis or Crohn's disease, or a healthy co-twin of an affected twin (not recorded which).

The chain couples TRBV11-2 to TRBJ2-3; the D gene TCRdb calls, TRBD2, cannot be checked with no DNA. The CDR3 covers 19 residues. Per the germline V gene, CDR1 is SGHAT and CDR2 is FQNNGV. The CDR3 region is CASSLRDSGRTWITDTQYF. Full variable domain (missing parts from reference TRBV11-2 and TRBJ2-3): EAGVAQSPRYKIIEKRQSVAFWCNPISGHATLYWYQQILGQGPKLLIQFQNNGVVDDSQLPKDRFSAERLKGVDSTLKIQPAKLEDSAVYLCASSLRDSGRTWITDTQYFGPGTRLTVL.

The genes are TRBV5-1 and TRBJ2-1; the D gene TCRdb calls, TRBD2, cannot be checked with no DNA. CDR3 length equals 16 residues. Germline CDR1 reads SGHRS; CDR2 reads YFSETQ. The CDR3: CASSPLRGPGWDEQFF.

The V and J genes are TRBV5-1 and TRBJ2-2. Germline lookup yields CDR1 SGHRS and CDR2 YFSETQ. This CDR3 is 16 amino acids long. This CDR3 is CASSLQQATNTGELFF.

This chain links TRBV20-1 with TRBJ2-3; TCRdb picks TRBD2, but there is no DNA to check that call. From germline, CDR1 is DFQATT and CDR2 SNEGSKA (reference sequence). The CDR3 extends over 16 amino acids. Here the CDR3 reads CSAKKPSGGQTDTQYF.

This chain links TRBV5-6 with TRBJ2-1; no DNA is available, so the TRBD1 call from TCRdb remains unchecked. Germline V lookup: CDR1 SGHDT, CDR2 YYEEEE. The CDR3 runs 13 residues. The CDR3 sequence is CASSPATPGEQFF.

The rearrangement joins TRBV12-3 or TRBV12-4 to TRBJ2-3; without DNA, the TCRdb call of TRBD2 cannot be checked. The CDR3 length is 13 residues. CDR3 sequence: CASSLLTSGKQYF.